This T cell receptor beta chain was documented in a study of response to subunit inactivated influenza vaccine. The V end was cut by 4 bases, the J end by 10 bases, with 17 bases between. The CDR3 is 14 residues long. The V gene's germline CDR1 is SEHNR and CDR2 FQNEAQ (reference sequence). TCRdb processed the RT-PCR reads anew with MiXCR; each CDR3 protein has one entry. The sample has under 500,000 distinct CDR3 sequences, over 9.5% seen once. The source was PBMCs from blood, collected about 40 days after vaccination. This chain joins TRBV7-9 and TRBJ2-1; the D gene is possibly TRBD1 (5 bases). This sequence was found in a man aged 45 to 65 who received an inactivated influenza vaccine. CDR3 sequence: CASSSGHFSIEQFF. DNA for the CDR3: TGTGCCAGCAGCTCAGGACATTTTTCCATCGAGCAGTTCTTC.